This paragraph reports one T cell receptor beta chain. Its specificity is unknown. The data were obtained in a study of blood T cells in healthy people across ages. Broader study findings: TCR beta diversity per million T cells fell roughly linearly with age. It was the long-lived donors that had more naive CD4+ cells and higher diversity than aged donors. Those diversity estimates obtained from one million T cells were thought to be underestimates.

The use of a sample-barcoded 5' primer and a J-beta primer mix characterized a second PCR of about 7 to 12 cycles. TCRdb used MiXCR to reprocess the 5' RACE reads, holding one entry per CDR3 protein. There are about 1.4 million distinct CDR3 sequences in the sample; around 59% occur only once, and 6.5% to 8.5% lies in the top ten. Samples each had at least 6 micrograms of total RNA extracted. V lost 2 bases and J lost 3, with 12 bases in between. This CDR3 contains 14 residues. CDR1 is SGHKS, CDR2 YYEKEE, per germline (reference sequence). Sequenced input: blood. The sequence was obtained from a man between 18 and 35 years old in good health. The chain carries TRBV5-5 and TRBJ2-7; possible D gene TRBD1, 5 bases. As DNA, the CDR3 is TGTGCCAGCAGCTTAAGTTCAGGGTACTACGAGCAGTACTTC. This translates into CASSLSSGYYEQYF.